A single sample is the source of the 10 T cell receptor beta chains below, sequenced in a study of shared T cell receptors in the human thymus (dated by TCRdb to the early 2020s). Libraries were built with the immunoSEQ multiplex PCR assay. TCRdb limited this immuneACCESS table to in-frame rearrangements with V and J called. A share of clones is missing; checked studies link under half to unresolved V genes, and the rest is unexplained. The table for this sample lists about 500,000 clones; 75% to 80% of them were counted only once. Jointly, the top ten make up approximately 0.013% of the sample. These data were also reused for a study on human thymus T cells.

Sequencing was performed on thymocytes. The receptors stem from a boy younger than two with a congenital heart defect. Donor details come from another sample of the same person, matched by shared clones.

This clone was seen once. CDR3 residues: CASSAGDRANYGYTF. Written as DNA, the CDR3 is TGTGCCAGCAGTGCGGGGGACAGGGCGAACTATGGCTACACCTTC. The chain has TRBV25-1 and TRBJ1-2; 9 positions match TRBD1. CDR3 length: 15 amino acids. The germline V gene encodes CDR1 MGHDK and CDR2 SYGVNS. V lost 4 bases to trimming and J lost 2 bases; unmatched junction nucleotides: 5.

The gene calls are TRBV14 and TRBJ2-1; D is undetermined. V lost 1 base and J 4 bases, leaving 11 bases between the germline ends. Germline CDR1 is SGHDN and CDR2 is FVKESK. The CDR3 extends over 15 amino acids. CDR3 DNA sequence: TGTGCCAGCAGCCAAGGAAGGAGCAGATACAATGAGCAGTTCTTC. It codes for CASSQGRSRYNEQFF.

In this sample, this clone turned up a few times. The chain combines TRBV15 with TRBJ1-1; TRBD1 matches at 7 bases. There are 14 residues in the CDR3. J gave up 8 bases and V 7 bases, and 13 bases lay outside the gene matches. The germline V gene encodes CDR1 LNHNV and CDR2 YYDKDF (reference sequence). The CDR3 protein is CATKTGERTGEAFF. CDR3 nucleotide sequence: TGTGCCACCAAAACGGGGGAGAGGACAGGAGAAGCTTTCTTT.

Only a few counts were recorded for this clone. CDR3 sequence (DNA): TGCAGTGCTAGGAAGGGGAAGAAAGCTTTCTTT. This translates into CSARKGKKAFF. This sequence joins TRBV20-1 and TRBJ1-1; D perhaps matches TRBD1 (5 bases). Germline CDR1 DFQATT, CDR2 SNEGSKA (reference sequence). The ends were cut back, 3 bases at V and 9 bases at J, with 11 bases in the middle. This CDR3 region has 11 residues.

The chain combines TRBV6-1 with TRBJ1-1, with no clear D. The CDR3 consists of 13 residues. Germline CDR1 is MNHNS and CDR2 is SASEGT. Trimming stripped 2 bases from V and 1 base from J, with 5 bases between. In DNA form, the CDR3 reads TGTGCCAGCAGTGAACAGGAGAACACTGAAGCTTTCTTT. This gives the protein CASSEQENTEAFF.

This sequence joins TRBV4-1 and TRBJ1-5; TRBD1 aligns across 7 bases. CDR1 is MGHRA, CDR2 YSYEKL, per germline. The CDR3 length is 16 residues. J was trimmed by 4 bases and V by 0 bases; bases with no gene match: 6. DNA for the CDR3: TGCGCCAGCAGCCAAGATAAGGGACAGTTAAATCAGCCCCAGCATTTT. Translation gives CASSQDKGQLNQPQHF.

This clone showed up just a few times. Other DNA sequences in the sample encode the same CDR3. This chain's CDR3 is CSVSAGTALGNTIYF. The CDR3 nucleotides are TGCAGCGTCAGTGCCGGGACAGCGCTTGGAAACACCATATATTTT. This chain connects TRBV29-1 to TRBJ1-3; 7 nucleotides match TRBD1. V dropped 6 bases and J dropped 3; count of bases not matched to a gene: 11. The CDR3 is 15 amino acids. Germline-derived CDR1 and CDR2 are SQVTM and ANQGSEA.

V and J are TRBV5-6 and TRBJ2-7; 11 positions match TRBD2. Germline V gives CDR1 SGHDT, CDR2 YYEEEE. The CDR3 covers 13 residues. V lost 7 bases to trimming and J lost 5 bases; unmatched junction nucleotides: 5. CDR3 nucleotide sequence: TGTGCCAGCCGGGGACTAGCGGACCACGAGCAGTACTTC. Protein: CASRGLADHEQYF. Supplemented by reference TRBV5-6 and TRBJ2-7, the full variable domain reads DAGVTQSPTHLIKTRGQQVTLRCSPKSGHDTVSWYQQALGQGPQFIFQYYEEEERQRGNFPDRFSGHQFPNYSSELNVNALLLGDSALYLCASRGLADHEQYFGPGTRLTVT.

This clone came up a few times. The chain is built from TRBV29-1 and TRBJ2-3; maybe TRBD2 (5 bases). The CDR3 contains 14 residues. V lost 7 bases to trimming and J lost 0 bases, with 14 bases between them. The germline CDR1 and CDR2 sequences are SQVTM and ANQGSEA. The CDR3 DNA follows: TGCAGCGGGAGTGGGAGAAGGAGCACAGATACGCAGTATTTT. This translates into CSGSGRRSTDTQYF.

There are a few counts of this clone. V usage is TRBV10-2 and J usage is TRBJ1-3, with a tentative D call TRBD1 (6 bases). Between the trimmed V and J ends, which lost 2 bases and 0 bases, there was a span of 11 bases. Germline V CDR1 and CDR2: WSHSY, SAAADI. The CDR3 covers 16 residues. CDR3 DNA: TGCGCCAGCAGTGAGCGGGGGGGCAGCTCTGGAAACACCATATATTTT. Translated, it gives CASSERGGSSGNTIYF.